One TCR beta chain is described in this entry. What it binds is unknown. The sample comes from a study of cytomegalovirus exposure and HLA in healthy donors. Study findings and constraints: A later analysis, which compared TCR beta chains of equal frequency, found the HLA-associated ones more clonally expanded. Some V segments, including TRBV6-2 and TRBV6-3, were excluded as indistinguishable. HLA-A and HLA-B allele assignments for most subjects were reportedly predicted accurately using TCR beta sequences.

It was with 60 Vbeta and 13 Jbeta primers that the PCR ran. The authors' processing: In a later analysis, of roughly 73 million unique beta chains, about 12 million appeared in at least two donors. The protocol was immunoSEQ multiplex PCR, while the TCRdb copy is restricted to in-frame clones and leaves out a portion. V and J calls and clone size follow that table, whereas D and trimming were derived from the DNA. In the table there are roughly 120,000 clones, roughly 82% of which are singletons. Trimming at V came to 4 bases and at J to 7 bases, leaving 6 bases not matched to a gene. The CDR3 extends over 14 amino acids. Germline CDR1 is MDHEN and CDR2 is SYDVKM.

The rearrangement links TRBV28 to TRBJ1-5, with 8 bases matching TRBD1. The receptor's source is a woman aged 18-30 years in good health and CMV-seropositive. The sequencing sample was made of PBMCs. CDR3: CASSSGQGDQPQHF. DNA for the CDR3: TGTGCCAGCAGTTCTGGACAGGGAGACCAGCCCCAGCATTTT.